The rows below give T cell receptor beta chains drawn from one sample of a study of shared clonotypes between healthy human individuals. The method was immunoSEQ multiplex PCR; TCRdb's version includes in-frame clones alone and lacks a portion of them. The sample shows roughly 450,000 clones, 79% of them seen only once. The sequenced material came from PBMCs. Source of these receptors: a woman aged 40 to 55 in good health. Some clones in this sample may be carry-over from other donors' samples. The CDR3 runs from the conserved cysteine through the conserved F or W. D genes are given only for firm matches. Clone size is stated in some rows and not others, as once, few, many or a class when expanded.

CDR3nt: TGCGCCAGCAGGTCCCCTGGGACTAGCGGGATTCCGCAGTATTTT; CDR3aa: CASRSPGTSGIPQYF; d_gene: TRBD2; j_gene: TRBJ2-3; v_gene: TRBV10-2; abundance: -
CDR3nt: TGTGCCAGCAGCTTAGCTCTAGCGGGACGGAATGAGCAGTTCTTC; CDR3aa: CASSLALAGRNEQFF; d_gene: TRBD2; j_gene: TRBJ2-1; v_gene: TRBV11-3; abundance: -
CDR3nt: TGCGCCAGCAGCTTGGATTGGCCAGGGGAGGGGAACACTGAAGCTTTCTTT; CDR3aa: CASSLDWPGEGNTEAFF; d_gene: -; j_gene: TRBJ1-1; v_gene: TRBV5-1; abundance: -
CDR3nt: TGTGCCAGTAGTCCCCGGACTAGCAGATTTTACGAGCAGTACTTC; CDR3aa: CASSPRTSRFYEQYF; d_gene: TRBD2; j_gene: TRBJ2-7; v_gene: TRBV19; abundance: -
CDR3nt: TGTGCCAGCAGCTCTATGGGACGGGAGCAGTACTTC; CDR3aa: CASSSMGREQYF; d_gene: -; j_gene: TRBJ2-7; v_gene: TRBV11-2; abundance: once
CDR3nt: TGTGCCAGCACCCAAGGGGTGGGACAGGGCCCTGAAGCTTTCTTT; CDR3aa: CASTQGVGQGPEAFF; d_gene: TRBD1; j_gene: TRBJ1-1; v_gene: TRBV2; abundance: -
CDR3nt: TGTGCCAGCAGCCCTGCGCGGAGCTCCTACAATGAGCAGTTCTTC; CDR3aa: CASSPARSSYNEQFF; d_gene: -; j_gene: TRBJ2-1; v_gene: TRBV27; abundance: -
CDR3nt: TGTGCCATCAGTGTTTTGGGAGACTACAATGAGCAGTTCTTC; CDR3aa: CAISVLGDYNEQFF; d_gene: -; j_gene: TRBJ2-1; v_gene: TRBV10-3; abundance: -
CDR3nt: TGTGCCTGCGGGGGCACAGATACGCAGTATTTT; CDR3aa: CACGGTDTQYF; d_gene: -; j_gene: TRBJ2-3; v_gene: TRBV28; abundance: -
CDR3nt: TGTGCCAGCAGCATCAACCGGGACTCTAACTATGGCTACACCTTC; CDR3aa: CASSINRDSNYGYTF; d_gene: -; j_gene: TRBJ1-2; v_gene: TRBV7-2; abundance: -
CDR3nt: TGTGCCAGCGCTTCGGACCGGGGCGCTTTTGGTGAGCAGTTCTTC; CDR3aa: CASASDRGAFGEQFF; d_gene: -; j_gene: TRBJ2-1; v_gene: TRBV28; abundance: -
CDR3nt: TGCAGCGTTGAGCGACTAGCGGGAGTAAATGAGCAGTTCTTC; CDR3aa: CSVERLAGVNEQFF; d_gene: TRBD2; j_gene: TRBJ2-1; v_gene: TRBV29-1; abundance: many
CDR3nt: TGTGCCAGCAGCACAACCGGGACAGGGGGTTACAATGAGCAGTTCTTC; CDR3aa: CASSTTGTGGYNEQFF; d_gene: TRBD1; j_gene: TRBJ2-1; v_gene: TRBV9; abundance: few
CDR3nt: TGTGCCAGCAGCCCAAGACTAGCGGGAGGGTTCGGTGAGCAGTTCTTC; CDR3aa: CASSPRLAGGFGEQFF; d_gene: TRBD2; j_gene: TRBJ2-1; v_gene: TRBV13; abundance: many
CDR3nt: TGTGCCAGCAGCTTGCTCCCAGGGGGGGGCACTGAAGCTTTCTTT; CDR3aa: CASSLLPGGGTEAFF; d_gene: TRBD1; j_gene: TRBJ1-1; v_gene: TRBV5-4; abundance: -
CDR3nt: TGTGCCAGCAGCCGGACGGAGGTGCAGTATTTT; CDR3aa: CASSRTEVQYF; d_gene: -; j_gene: TRBJ2-3; v_gene: TRBV7-9; abundance: -
CDR3nt: TGTGCCAGCAGTCCCCCCGGGGTCGAGCAGTACTTC; CDR3aa: CASSPPGVEQYF; d_gene: -; j_gene: TRBJ2-7; v_gene: TRBV6-6; abundance: -
CDR3nt: TGTGCCACCAGCAGAGGTCCGGTCTCGGGAAACACCATATATTTT; CDR3aa: CATSRGPVSGNTIYF; d_gene: -; j_gene: TRBJ1-3; v_gene: TRBV15; abundance: -
CDR3nt: TGTGCCAGCAGTTATCTTTTAAGTTCCCGACTAGCGGGAGAATGTAGCAACGAGCAGTACTTC; CDR3aa: CASSYLLSSRLAGECSNEQYF; d_gene: TRBD2; j_gene: TRBJ2-7; v_gene: TRBV6-8; abundance: -
CDR3nt: TGTGCCAGCAGTCCCGGGACAAATTACGAGCAGTACTTC; CDR3aa: CASSPGTNYEQYF; d_gene: -; j_gene: TRBJ2-7; v_gene: TRBV28; abundance: -
CDR3nt: TGTGCCAGCAGCTTAGACCCAGTTTCCTACAATGAGCAGTTCTTC; CDR3aa: CASSLDPVSYNEQFF; d_gene: -; j_gene: TRBJ2-1; v_gene: TRBV11-2; abundance: -
CDR3nt: TGTGCCAGCAGCCCCACTAGCGGGAGGGCCAATGAGCAGTTCTTC; CDR3aa: CASSPTSGRANEQFF; d_gene: TRBD2; j_gene: TRBJ2-1; v_gene: TRBV7-3; abundance: -
CDR3nt: TGTGCCAGCACTCGGACAGGGGGGGTCAAGACCCAGTACTTC; CDR3aa: CASTRTGGVKTQYF; d_gene: TRBD1; j_gene: TRBJ2-5; v_gene: TRBV27; abundance: -
CDR3nt: TGTGCCATCAGTGAGTCCGGGGCCCACTATGGCTACACCTTC; CDR3aa: CAISESGAHYGYTF; d_gene: -; j_gene: TRBJ1-2; v_gene: TRBV10-3; abundance: -
CDR3nt: TGCAGCGCCTCAACAGGGGGCAGTGGAAACACCATATATTTT; CDR3aa: CSASTGGSGNTIYF; d_gene: TRBD1; j_gene: TRBJ1-3; v_gene: TRBV29-1; abundance: -
CDR3nt: TGTGCCATCGGGGTGGCCCCAGATACGCAGTATTTT; CDR3aa: CAIGVAPDTQYF; d_gene: -; j_gene: TRBJ2-3; v_gene: TRBV10-3; abundance: -
CDR3nt: TGTGCCAGCAGTACGGACTCTGGGGCCAACGTCCTGACTTTC; CDR3aa: CASSTDSGANVLTF; d_gene: -; j_gene: TRBJ2-6; v_gene: TRBV2; abundance: -
CDR3nt: TGTGCCAGCAGTAGGGACAGGGTGACCCACGAGCAGTACTTC; CDR3aa: CASSRDRVTHEQYF; d_gene: TRBD1; j_gene: TRBJ2-7; v_gene: TRBV2; abundance: -
CDR3nt: TGTGCCAGCAGCTTAGCTATCTCTGGAAACACCATATATTTT; CDR3aa: CASSLAISGNTIYF; d_gene: -; j_gene: TRBJ1-3; v_gene: TRBV7-9; abundance: -